These 15 T cell receptor beta chains originate from one sample sequenced in a study of T cells in Graves' hyperthyroidism and ophthalmopathy. What was amplified from RNA transcripts were TCR beta CDR3 regions. First-round RT-PCR targeting the TCR CDR3 was performed with the HTBI primer set. One entry per CDR3 protein, called by TCRdb with MiXCR from the multiplex PCR reads. This table holds about 480,000 distinct CDR3 sequences, roughly a quarter found once. Source material: blood. These receptors originate from a woman in her 30s with Graves' ophthalmopathy.

This clonotype occurred many times. The chain employs TRBV7-2 and TRBJ1-2; a possible D gene is TRBD1 (5 bases). Germline V gives CDR1 SGHTA, CDR2 FQGNSA. This CDR3 comprises 15 residues. V was trimmed by 0 bases and J by 0 bases, leaving 8 bases between them. CDR3 DNA: TGTGCCAGCAGCTTAGCGGCGGGGCCTAACTATGGCTACACCTTC. Translated: CASSLAAGPNYGYTF.

In this sample, this clonotype turned up many times. The gene calls are TRBV28 and TRBJ2-5; D remains ambiguous. Trimming cost V 8 bases and J 5 bases, with 21 bases left between them. The CDR3 is made up of 15 amino acids. Germline V gene lookup returns CDR1 MDHEN and CDR2 SYDVKM. The chain's CDR3 is CASPNTGWPEETQYF. The CDR3 DNA sequence: TGTGCCAGCCCCAATACGGGCTGGCCGGAGGAGACCCAGTACTTC.

This clonotype was detected only a few times. V usage is TRBV29-1 and J usage is TRBJ2-7; D might be TRBD1 (5 bases). Per germline, CDR1 SQVTM and CDR2 ANQGSEA. The CDR3 spans 13 residues. Trimming took off 7 bases at V and 1 base at J, with 14 bases between the two ends. CDR3 sequence (DNA): TGCAGCGCAGGCCCCACAGGTTCCTACGAGCAGTACTTC. This codes for CSAGPTGSYEQYF.

This clonotype was seen at least ten times. The chain carries TRBV7-9 and TRBJ2-7; the D is unclear. The germline V and J ends were trimmed by 1 base and 6 bases, with 10 bases remaining between them. Germline V gene sequence: CDR1 SEHNR, CDR2 FQNEAQ (reference sequence). This CDR3 is built from 13 residues. CDR3 DNA: TGTGCCAGCAGCTTAGGGGTGGAGCGCGAGCAGTACTTC. It is translated as CASSLGVEREQYF.

In its sample, this clonotype was seen many times. V gene TRBV20-1 combines with J gene TRBJ1-5, with D possibly TRBD1 on 6 matching bases. Germline V gene data show CDR1 as DFQATT and CDR2 as SNEGSKA (reference sequence). Trimming removed 0 bases from V and 3 bases from J, with 12 bases in between. The CDR3 is 15 amino acids. The CDR3 reads CSARERGSYNQPQHF. Written as DNA, the CDR3 is TGCAGTGCTAGAGAAAGGGGGTCATACAATCAGCCCCAGCATTTT.

This clonotype was seen repeatedly, ten times or more. This chain connects TRBV28 to TRBJ2-4; 10 bases line up with TRBD1. Germline V gene data show CDR1 as MDHEN and CDR2 as SYDVKM. V gave up 10 bases and J gave up 0 bases; unmatched junction bases: 6. The CDR3 totals 15 residues. CDR3 loop: CATTDRGKAKNIQYF. In DNA, the CDR3 is TGTGCCACCACGGACAGGGGGAAAGCCAAAAACATTCAGTACTTC.

CDR3 nucleotide sequence: TGCGCCAGCAGCCAAGATTGGACCCAAGGTAATCAGCCCCAGCATTTT. Encoded protein: CASSQDWTQGNQPQHF. The genes are TRBV4-1 and TRBJ1-5, with D unresolved. Per germline, CDR1 MGHRA and CDR2 YSYEKL. The CDR3 spans 16 residues. The V end lost 0 bases, the J end lost 4 bases, and 13 bases lay between the germline ends.

The sample holds many counts of this clonotype. This chain links TRBV6-5 with TRBJ2-2; D possibly corresponds to TRBD1 (6 bases). CDR3 length: 16 residues. Germline CDR1 and CDR2: MNHEY and SVGAGI. The V end lost 1 base, the J end lost 5 bases, and 14 bases lay between the germline ends. The CDR3 reads CASSYLRAGETGELFF. CDR3 coding DNA: TGTGCCAGCAGTTACTTAAGGGCAGGGGAGACCGGGGAGCTGTTTTTT.

Ten or more counts support this clonotype. The rearrangement links TRBV7-3 to TRBJ2-2; D remains unclear. The V and J ends lost 2 bases and 3 bases respectively, with 7 bases between them. The CDR3 spans 14 residues. CDR1 is SGHTA, CDR2 FQGTGA, per germline. The CDR3 is CASSLLGDTGELFF. The CDR3 DNA is TGTGCCAGCAGCTTACTCGGAGACACCGGGGAGCTGTTTTTT.

There are many counts of this clonotype. The J gene is TRBJ1-1, the V gene TRBV12-3 or TRBV12-4; 10 nucleotides match TRBD1. This CDR3 comprises 17 residues. V gave up 5 bases and J gave up 4 bases; unmatched junction bases: 13. This CDR3 reads CASSPRDRGFRRTEAFF. Written as DNA, the CDR3 is TGTGCCAGCAGTCCCCGGGACAGGGGTTTTAGGCGCACTGAAGCTTTCTTT.

The V and J genes are TRBV28 and TRBJ1-2; maybe TRBD1 (5 bases). The CDR3 has 15 amino acids. Trimming pared 5 bases from V and 5 bases from J, leaving 18 bases between. In germline, CDR1 is MDHEN, CDR2 SYDVKM. CDR3 nucleotides: TGTGCCAGCAGTCCCTACCGACAGCCCGCATATGGCTACACCTTC. Translated, it gives CASSPYRQPAYGYTF.

There are a few counts of this clonotype. The chain is built from TRBV13 and TRBJ2-5, with 9 bases matching TRBD1. This CDR3 region has 15 residues. The germline CDR1 and CDR2 sequences are PRHDT and FYEKMQ (reference sequence). The V and J ends lost 1 base and 1 base, in that order; junction bases with no gene match: 1. The CDR3 nucleotides read TGTGCCAGCAGCTTAGAGGGACAGGGCCAAGAGACCCAGTACTTC. It is translated as CASSLEGQGQETQYF. Looking up the rest from reference TRBV13 and TRBJ2-5 gives the full variable domain: AAGVIQSPRHLIKEKRETATLKCYPIPRHDTVYWYQQGPGQDPQFLISFYEKMQSDKGSIPDRFSAQQFSDYHSELNMSSLELGDSALYFCASSLEGQGQETQYFGPGTRLLVL.

Points on this clonotype: Just one base apart from a much larger clone, this may be a read error. The genes are TRBV28 and TRBJ1-1; D perhaps matches TRBD1 (5 bases). This CDR3 contains 14 residues. CDR1 is MDHEN and CDR2 is SYDVKM in the germline V gene. The CDR3 sequence is CASSRRAGYTEACF. In DNA form, the CDR3 reads TGTGCCAGCAGCCGTAGGGCAGGGTACACTGAAGCTTGCTTT.

The sample holds many counts of this clonotype. The DNA for the CDR3 is TGTGCCAGCAGCCAAGTAGGCTTGTCCTACGAGCAGTACTTC. This translates into CASSQVGLSYEQYF. This rearrangement joins TRBV14 to TRBJ2-7; D uncertain. The CDR3 runs to 14 residues. Trimming left V 1 base short and J 1 base short, with 8 bases between. Germline CDR1 SGHDN, CDR2 FVKESK.

J is TRBJ1-2 and V is TRBV6-2 or TRBV6-3; the D is unclear. Trimming shortened V by 6 bases and J by 4 bases, and 15 bases separated the two germline ends. Germline CDR1 and CDR2: MNHEY and SVGEGT. The CDR3 runs to 14 residues. Written as DNA, the CDR3 is TGTGCCAGCAGCAAAGGTTTGCAAGGCTATGGCTACACCTTC. As protein: CASSKGLQGYGYTF.